A selection of T cell receptor beta chains follows, all from one sample in a study of T cell responses to AZD1222 COVID-19 vaccine. The protocol was immunoSEQ multiplex PCR, while the TCRdb copy is restricted to in-frame clones and leaves out a portion. The table records about 110,000 clones, around 90% of them present only once. Source: peripheral blood, taken on day 0 of MenACWY control vaccination. The receptors stem from an adult in good health. Each CDR3 is given with its conserved first and last residue.

15 | TRBJ2-2 | TRBV6-5 | CASTEQGANTGELFF
15 | TRBJ1-4 | TRBV28 | CASSPYQGREGKLFF
13 | TRBJ2-7 | TRBV29-1 | CSVAVGGLSEQYF
14 | TRBJ1-2 | TRBV28 | CASSLTLGVQGYTF
17 | TRBJ2-7 | TRBV27 | CASSFSIAGDLSYEQYF
14 | TRBJ1-1 | TRBV2 | CASSDRAENTEAFF
15 | TRBJ2-1 | TRBV15 | CATSRDPGGYNEQFF
14 | TRBJ1-1 | TRBV28 | CASSFTGGGTEAFF
15 | TRBJ1-5 | TRBV30 | CAWSGQGRSNQPQHF
16 | TRBJ2-7 | TRBV21-1 | CASSKPEVSGTHEQYF
15 | TRBJ2-7 | TRBV10-1 | CASSPGKREGGEQYF
12 | TRBJ1-2 | TRBV2 | CASSEGLYGYTF
12 | TRBJ1-2 | TRBV2 | CASSERGNGYTF
16 | TRBJ2-1 | TRBV24-1 | CATSDFRLAGVHEQFF
17 | TRBJ2-6 | TRBV7-2 | CASSLRPSASGANVLTF
15 | TRBJ1-2 | TRBV4-3 | CASSQLGQGARGYTF
15 | TRBJ2-2 | TRBV30 | CARNRDRGDTGELFF
14 | TRBJ1-1 | TRBV4-1 | CASSQDLGTAEAFF
16 | TRBJ2-7 | TRBV7-2 | CASSSWSRQGSYEQYF
13 | TRBJ1-1 | TRBV19 | CASSGGGNTEAFF
13 | TRBJ1-2 | TRBV7-9 | CASIRGGGWGYTF